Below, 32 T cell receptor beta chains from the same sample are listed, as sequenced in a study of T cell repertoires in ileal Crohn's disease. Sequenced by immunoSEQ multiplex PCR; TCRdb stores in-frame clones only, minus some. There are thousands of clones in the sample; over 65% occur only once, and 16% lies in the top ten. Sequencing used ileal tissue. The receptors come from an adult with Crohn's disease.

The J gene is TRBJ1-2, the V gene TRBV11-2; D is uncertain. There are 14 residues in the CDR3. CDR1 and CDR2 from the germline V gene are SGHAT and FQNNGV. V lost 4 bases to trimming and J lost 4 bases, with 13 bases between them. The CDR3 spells CASSSLTRSYGYTF. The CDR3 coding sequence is TGTGCCAGCAGCTCCTTAACACGCAGCTATGGCTACACCTTC.

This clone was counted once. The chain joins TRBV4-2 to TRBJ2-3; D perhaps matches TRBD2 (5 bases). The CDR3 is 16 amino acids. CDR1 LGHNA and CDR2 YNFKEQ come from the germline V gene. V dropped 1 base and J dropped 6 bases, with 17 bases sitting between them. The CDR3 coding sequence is TGTGCCAGCAGCCAAGGACTCACTTCTTGGGAGGATACGCAGTATTTT. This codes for CASSQGLTSWEDTQYF.

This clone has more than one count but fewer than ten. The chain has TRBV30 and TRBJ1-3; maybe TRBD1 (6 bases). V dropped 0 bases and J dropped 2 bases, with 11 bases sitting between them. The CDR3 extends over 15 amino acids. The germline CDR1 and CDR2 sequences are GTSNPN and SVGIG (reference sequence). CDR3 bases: TGTGCCTGGAGTGTGAGGGGGACGGCTGGAAACACCATATATTTT. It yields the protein CAWSVRGTAGNTIYF.

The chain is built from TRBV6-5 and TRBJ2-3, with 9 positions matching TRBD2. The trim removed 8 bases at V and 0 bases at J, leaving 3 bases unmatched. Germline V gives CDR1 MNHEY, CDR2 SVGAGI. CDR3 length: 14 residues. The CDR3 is CASRSGGSTDTQYF. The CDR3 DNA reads TGTGCCAGCCGAAGCGGGGGGAGCACAGATACGCAGTATTTT.

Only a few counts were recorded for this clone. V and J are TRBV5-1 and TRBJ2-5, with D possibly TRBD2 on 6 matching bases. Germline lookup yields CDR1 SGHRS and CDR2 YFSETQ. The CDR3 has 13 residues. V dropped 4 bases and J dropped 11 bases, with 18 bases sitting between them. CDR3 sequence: CASSATGTPFQYF. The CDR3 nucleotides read TGCGCCAGCAGCGCAACCGGGACTCCCTTTCAGTACTTC.

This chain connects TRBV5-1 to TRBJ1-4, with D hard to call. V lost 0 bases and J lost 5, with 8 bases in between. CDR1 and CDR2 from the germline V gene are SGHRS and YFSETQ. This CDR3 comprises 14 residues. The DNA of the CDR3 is TGCGCCAGCAGCTTGGACAGCGGGAATGAAAAACTGTTTTTT. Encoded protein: CASSLDSGNEKLFF. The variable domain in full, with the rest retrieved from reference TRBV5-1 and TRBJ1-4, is KAGVTQTPRYLIKTRGQQVTLSCSPISGHRSVSWYQQTPGQGLQFLFEYFSETQRNKGNFPGRFSGRQFSNSRSEMNVSTLELGDSALYLCASSLDSGNEKLFFGSGTQLSVL.

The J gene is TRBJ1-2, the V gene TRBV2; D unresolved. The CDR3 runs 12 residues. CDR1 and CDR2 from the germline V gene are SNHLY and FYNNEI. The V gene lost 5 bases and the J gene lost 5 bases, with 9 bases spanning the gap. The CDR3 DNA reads TGTGCCAGCAGTAGCACGCCGTATGGCTACACCTTC. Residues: CASSSTPYGYTF.

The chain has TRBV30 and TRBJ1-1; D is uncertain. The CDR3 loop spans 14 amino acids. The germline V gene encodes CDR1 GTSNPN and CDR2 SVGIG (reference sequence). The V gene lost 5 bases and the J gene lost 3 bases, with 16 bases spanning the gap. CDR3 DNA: TGTGCCTGGGGTTCCGTCCCCGGGGACACTGAAGCTTTCTTT. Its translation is CAWGSVPGDTEAFF.

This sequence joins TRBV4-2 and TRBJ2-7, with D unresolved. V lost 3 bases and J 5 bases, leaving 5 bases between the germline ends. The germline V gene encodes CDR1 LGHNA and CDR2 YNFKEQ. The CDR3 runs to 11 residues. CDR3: CASSHRDEQYF. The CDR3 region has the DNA TGTGCCAGCAGCCACCGTGACGAGCAGTACTTC.

The CDR3 DNA reads as TGTGCCAGCAGCTTGAGGACAGCCGAAGAGACCCAGTACTTC. This gives the protein CASSLRTAEETQYF. V is TRBV5-5 and J is TRBJ2-5; weak D call: TRBD1 (6 bases). Germline V gives CDR1 SGHKS, CDR2 YYEKEE (reference sequence). The CDR3 totals 14 residues. Between the trimmed V and J ends, which lost 1 base and 3 bases, there was a span of 10 bases.

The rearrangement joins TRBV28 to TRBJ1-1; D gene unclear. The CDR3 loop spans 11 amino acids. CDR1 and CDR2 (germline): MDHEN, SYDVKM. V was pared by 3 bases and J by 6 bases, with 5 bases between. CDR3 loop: CASSLAAEAFF. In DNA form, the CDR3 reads TGTGCCAGCAGTTTGGCAGCTGAAGCTTTCTTT.

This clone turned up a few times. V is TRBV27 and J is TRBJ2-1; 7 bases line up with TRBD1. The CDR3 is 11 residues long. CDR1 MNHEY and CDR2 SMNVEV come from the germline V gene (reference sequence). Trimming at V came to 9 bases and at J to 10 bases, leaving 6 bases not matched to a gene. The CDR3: CASGRGPEQFF. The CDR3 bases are TGTGCCAGTGGAAGGGGGCCGGAGCAGTTCTTC.

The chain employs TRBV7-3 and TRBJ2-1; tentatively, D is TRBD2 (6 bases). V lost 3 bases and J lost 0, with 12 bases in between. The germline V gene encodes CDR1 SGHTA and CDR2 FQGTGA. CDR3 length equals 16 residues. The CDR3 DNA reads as TGTGCCAGCAGCTTGGAGGGTGGCGTCTCCTACAATGAGCAGTTCTTC. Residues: CASSLEGGVSYNEQFF.

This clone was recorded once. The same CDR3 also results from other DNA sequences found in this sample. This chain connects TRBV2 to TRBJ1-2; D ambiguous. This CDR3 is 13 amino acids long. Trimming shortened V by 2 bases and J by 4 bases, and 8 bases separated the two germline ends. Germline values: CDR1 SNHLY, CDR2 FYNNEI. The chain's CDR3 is CASSERQVYGYTF. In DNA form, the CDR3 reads TGTGCCAGCAGTGAAAGGCAGGTCTATGGCTACACCTTC. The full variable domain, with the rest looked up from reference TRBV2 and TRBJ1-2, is EPEVTQTPSHQVTQMGQEVILRCVPISNHLYFYWYRQILGQKVEFLVSFYNNEISEKSEIFDDQFSVERPDGSNFTLKIRSTKLEDSAMYFCASSERQVYGYTFGSGTRLTVV.

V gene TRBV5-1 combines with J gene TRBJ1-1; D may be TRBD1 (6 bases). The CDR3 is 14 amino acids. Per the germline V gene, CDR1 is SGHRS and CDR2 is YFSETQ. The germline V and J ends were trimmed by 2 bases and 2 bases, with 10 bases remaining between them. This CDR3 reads CASSLRQENTEAFF. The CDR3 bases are TGCGCCAGCAGCTTAAGACAGGAAAACACTGAAGCTTTCTTT.

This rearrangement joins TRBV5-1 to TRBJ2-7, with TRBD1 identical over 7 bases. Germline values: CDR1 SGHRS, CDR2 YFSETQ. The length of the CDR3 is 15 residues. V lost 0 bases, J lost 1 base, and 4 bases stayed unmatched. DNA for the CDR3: TGCGCCAGCAGCTTGGGGGGGACAGTTTCCTACGAGCAGTACTTC. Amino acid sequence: CASSLGGTVSYEQYF.

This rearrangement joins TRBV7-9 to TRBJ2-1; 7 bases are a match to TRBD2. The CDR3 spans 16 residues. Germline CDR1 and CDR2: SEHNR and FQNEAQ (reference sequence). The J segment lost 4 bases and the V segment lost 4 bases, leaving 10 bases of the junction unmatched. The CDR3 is CASSSPSLASYNEQFF. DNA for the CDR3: TGTGCCAGCAGCTCCCCATCACTAGCGAGTTACAATGAGCAGTTCTTC.

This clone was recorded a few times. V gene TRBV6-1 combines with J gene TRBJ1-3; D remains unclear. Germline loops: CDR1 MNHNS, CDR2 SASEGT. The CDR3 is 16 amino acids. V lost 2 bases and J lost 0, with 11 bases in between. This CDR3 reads CASSERAPGSGNTIYF. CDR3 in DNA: TGTGCCAGCAGTGAACGAGCCCCAGGCTCTGGAAACACCATATATTTT.

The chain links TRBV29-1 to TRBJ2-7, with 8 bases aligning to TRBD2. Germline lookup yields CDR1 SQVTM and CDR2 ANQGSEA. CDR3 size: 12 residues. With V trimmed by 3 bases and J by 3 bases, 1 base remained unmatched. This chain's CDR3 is CSVETSDYEQYF. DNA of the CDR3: TGCAGCGTTGAGACTAGCGACTACGAGCAGTACTTC.

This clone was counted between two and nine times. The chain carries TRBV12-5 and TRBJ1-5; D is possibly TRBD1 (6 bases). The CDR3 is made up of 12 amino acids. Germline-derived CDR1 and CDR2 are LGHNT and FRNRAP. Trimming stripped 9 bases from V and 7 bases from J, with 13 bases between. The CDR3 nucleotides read TGTGCTAGCCAACGGGACATCCAGCCCCAGCATTTT. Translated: CASQRDIQPQHF. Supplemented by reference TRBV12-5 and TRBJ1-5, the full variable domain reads DARVTQTPRHKVTEMGQEVTMRCQPILGHNTVFWYRQTMMQGLELLAYFRNRAPLDDSGMPKDRFSAEMPDATLATLKIQPSEPRDSAVYFCASQRDIQPQHFGDGTRLSIL.

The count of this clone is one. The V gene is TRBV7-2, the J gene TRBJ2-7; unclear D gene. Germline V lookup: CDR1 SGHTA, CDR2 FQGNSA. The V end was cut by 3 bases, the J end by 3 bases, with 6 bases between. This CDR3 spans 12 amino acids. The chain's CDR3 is CASSFNGYEQYF. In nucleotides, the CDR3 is TGTGCCAGCAGCTTTAACGGCTACGAGCAGTACTTC.

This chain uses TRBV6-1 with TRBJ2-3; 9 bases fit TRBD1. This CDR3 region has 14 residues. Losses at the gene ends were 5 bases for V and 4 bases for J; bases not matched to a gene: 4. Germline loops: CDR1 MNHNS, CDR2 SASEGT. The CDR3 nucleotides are TGTGCCAGCAGTACAGGGGGCCAAGCAGATACGCAGTATTTT. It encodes CASSTGGQADTQYF.

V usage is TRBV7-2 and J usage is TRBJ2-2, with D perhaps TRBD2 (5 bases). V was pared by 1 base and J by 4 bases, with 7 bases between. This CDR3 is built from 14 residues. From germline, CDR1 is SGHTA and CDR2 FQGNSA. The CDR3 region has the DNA TGTGCCAGCAGCTTAGGGGGAGCCACCGGGGAGCTGTTTTTT. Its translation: CASSLGGATGELFF. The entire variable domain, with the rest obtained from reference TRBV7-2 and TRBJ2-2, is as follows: GAGVSQSPSNKVTEKGKDVELRCDPISGHTALYWYRQSLGQGLEFLIYFQGNSAPDKSGLPSDRFSAERTGGSVSTLTIQRTQQEDSAVYLCASSLGGATGELFFGEGSRLTVL.

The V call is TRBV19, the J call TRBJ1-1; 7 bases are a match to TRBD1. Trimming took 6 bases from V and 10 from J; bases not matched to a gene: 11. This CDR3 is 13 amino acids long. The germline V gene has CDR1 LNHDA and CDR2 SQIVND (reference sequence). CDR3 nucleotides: TGTGCCAGTAGCTATACAGGGGATCGGGGAGCTTTCTTT. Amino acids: CASSYTGDRGAFF.

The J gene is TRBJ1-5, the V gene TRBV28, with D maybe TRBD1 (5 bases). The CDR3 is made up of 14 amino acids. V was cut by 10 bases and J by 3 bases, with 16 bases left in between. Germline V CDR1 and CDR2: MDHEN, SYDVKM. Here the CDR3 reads CAITSDSYNQPQHF. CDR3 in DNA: TGTGCCATCACCTCCGACAGCTACAATCAGCCCCAGCATTTT.

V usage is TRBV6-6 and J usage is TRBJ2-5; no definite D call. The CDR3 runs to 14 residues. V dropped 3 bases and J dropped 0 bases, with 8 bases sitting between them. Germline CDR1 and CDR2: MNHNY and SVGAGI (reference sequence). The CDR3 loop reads CASSYGQYQETQYF. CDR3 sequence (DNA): TGTGCCAGCAGTTATGGGCAGTACCAAGAGACCCAGTACTTC.

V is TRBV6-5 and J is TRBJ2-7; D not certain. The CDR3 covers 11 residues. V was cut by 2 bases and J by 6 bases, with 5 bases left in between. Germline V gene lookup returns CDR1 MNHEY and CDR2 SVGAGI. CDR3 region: CASSYKREQYF. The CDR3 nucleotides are TGTGCCAGCAGTTACAAGCGCGAGCAGTACTTC.

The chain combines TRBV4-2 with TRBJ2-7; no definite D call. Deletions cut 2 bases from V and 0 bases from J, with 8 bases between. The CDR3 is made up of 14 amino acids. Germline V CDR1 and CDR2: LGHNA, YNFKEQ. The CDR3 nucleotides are TGTGCCAGCAGCCAACGAGACAACTCCTACGAGCAGTACTTC. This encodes CASSQRDNSYEQYF.

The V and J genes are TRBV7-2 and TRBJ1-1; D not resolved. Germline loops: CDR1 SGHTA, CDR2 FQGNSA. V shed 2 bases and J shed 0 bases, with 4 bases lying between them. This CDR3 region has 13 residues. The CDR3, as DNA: TGTGCCAGCAGCTTACAGTTGAACACTGAAGCTTTCTTT. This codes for CASSLQLNTEAFF.

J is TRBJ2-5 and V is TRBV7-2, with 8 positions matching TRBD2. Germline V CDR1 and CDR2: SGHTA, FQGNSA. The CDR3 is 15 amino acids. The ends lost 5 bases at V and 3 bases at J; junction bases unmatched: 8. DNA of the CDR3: TGTGCCAGCAGCCCTCGAAGCGGGAGAAAAGAGACCCAGTACTTC. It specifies CASSPRSGRKETQYF.

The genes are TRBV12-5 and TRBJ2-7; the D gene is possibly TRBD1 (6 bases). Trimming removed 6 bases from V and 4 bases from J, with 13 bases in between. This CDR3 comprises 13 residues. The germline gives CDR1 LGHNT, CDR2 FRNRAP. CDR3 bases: TGTGCTAGTGGAAGGGACACTAAATACGAGCAGTACTTC. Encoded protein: CASGRDTKYEQYF.

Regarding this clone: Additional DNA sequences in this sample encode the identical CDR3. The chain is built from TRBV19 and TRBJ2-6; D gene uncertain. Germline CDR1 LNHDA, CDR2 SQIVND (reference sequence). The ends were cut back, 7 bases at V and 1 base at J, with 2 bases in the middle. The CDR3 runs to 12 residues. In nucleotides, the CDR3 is TGTGCCAGTACTTCTGGGGCCAACGTCCTGACTTTC. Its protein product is CASTSGANVLTF. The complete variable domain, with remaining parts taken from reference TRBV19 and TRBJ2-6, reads DGGITQSPKYLFRKEGQNVTLSCEQNLNHDAMYWYRQDPGQGLRLIYYSQIVNDFQKGDIAEGYSVSREKKESFPLTVTSAQKNPTAFYLCASTSGANVLTFGAGSRLTVL.